Below are 21 T cell receptor beta chains sequenced from a single sample in a study of early T cells in non-severe SARS-CoV-2 infection. One entry per CDR3 protein results from TCRdb running MiXCR on the 5' RACE reads. The table has 70,000 or so distinct CDR3 sequences, roughly an eighth seen once; the top ten hold roughly 1.3%. The sample was whole blood. The origin of the receptors is an adult who was a healthcare worker with PCR-confirmed SARS-CoV-2 infection or an uninfected control (not recorded which).

This clonotype was counted many times. The rearrangement uses TRBV28 and TRBJ1-2, with a weak D call TRBD1 (6 bases). Germline V gives CDR1 MDHEN, CDR2 SYDVKM. The CDR3 runs 15 residues. Trimming took 5 bases from V and 8 from J, leaving 21 bases between them. This CDR3 reads CASSPLVGGAGGYTF. The CDR3 DNA is TGTGCCAGCAGTCCGTTAGTTGGGGGCGCGGGAGGCTACACCTTC.

This clonotype was recorded at least ten times. The chain employs TRBV6-6 and TRBJ2-3, with D possibly being TRBD2 (6 bases). CDR3 length: 16 residues. In germline, CDR1 is MNHNY, CDR2 SVGAGI (reference sequence). V lost 6 bases and J 0 bases, leaving 16 bases between the germline ends. The DNA of the CDR3 is TGTGCCAGCAGGAACGGGATCCGGGGGAGCACAGATACGCAGTATTTT. Translation: CASRNGIRGSTDTQYF.

The gene calls are TRBV29-1 and TRBJ1-2; D may be TRBD1 (5 bases). V lost 5 bases and J lost 0, with 7 bases in between. CDR1 and CDR2 from the germline V gene are SQVTM and ANQGSEA. The CDR3 totals 12 residues. CDR3 region: CSVWDANYGYTF. The DNA of the CDR3 is TGCAGCGTTTGGGACGCTAACTATGGCTACACCTTC.

The table lists this clonotype with many counts. V is TRBV6-5 and J is TRBJ2-5, with D uncertain. V was trimmed by 5 bases and J by 5 bases, leaving 12 bases between them. Looked up from germline, CDR1 is MNHEY and CDR2 is SVGAGI. This CDR3 has 13 residues. The CDR3: CASSGPLGETQYF. The DNA of the CDR3 is TGTGCCAGCAGTGGACCATTAGGGGAGACCCAGTACTTC.

The table lists this clonotype with many counts. This chain joins TRBV27 and TRBJ2-5; no reliable D call. With 2 bases removed from V and 4 bases from J, the gap between germline ends came to 14 bases. Germline V CDR1 and CDR2: MNHEY, SMNVEV (reference sequence). The CDR3 sequence is 15 residues long. CDR3 in DNA: TGTGCCAGCAGTTTAAGACCCGCTCGGGCAGAGACCCAGTACTTC. Protein: CASSLRPARAETQYF.

This clonotype was counted between two and nine times. The genes are TRBV6-5 and TRBJ2-1; D is perhaps TRBD2 (5 bases). CDR1 is MNHEY, CDR2 SVGAGI, per germline. The length of the CDR3 is 17 residues. Trimming cost V 5 bases and J 10 bases, with 27 bases left between them. In DNA, the CDR3 is TGTGCCAGCAGTCCCCATCCCCCCGCGGGCGGGCGACGGGAGCAGTTCTTC. Its protein product is CASSPHPPAGGRREQFF.

This clonotype was seen a handful of times. The V and J genes are TRBV28 and TRBJ1-5, with D perhaps TRBD1 (6 bases). Germline lookup yields CDR1 MDHEN and CDR2 SYDVKM. The CDR3 spans 16 residues. V was trimmed by 7 bases and J by 3 bases, leaving 19 bases between them. CDR3 loop: CASTSLGGGVNQPQHF. In nucleotides, the CDR3 is TGTGCCAGCACTTCCTTAGGGGGGGGTGTCAATCAGCCCCAGCATTTT.

A remark on this clonotype: At one end, the junction sequence differs from germline, possibly due to a read error. The chain is built from TRBV10-3 and TRBJ2-7, with TRBD2 identical over 7 bases. The CDR3 length is 12 residues. Germline values: CDR1 ENHRY, CDR2 SYGVKD. DNA for the CDR3: TGTGCCATCAGTGAAGTATCTGGCGGGGGTATCTTC. This translates into CAISEVSGGGIF.

This clonotype was detected many times. The chain combines TRBV7-8 with TRBJ2-3; 9 nucleotides match TRBD2. J lost 2 bases, V lost 5 bases, and 2 bases had no gene match. The germline gives CDR1 SGHVS, CDR2 FQNEAQ. CDR3 size: 14 residues. In DNA form, the CDR3 reads TGTGCCAGCAGCCGGACTAGCGCCACAGATACGCAGTATTTT. This translates into CASSRTSATDTQYF.

Here the CDR3 DNA reads TGTGCCAGCAGCGAAAGCCTTGATGCTGGTTCACCCCTCCACTTT. Translated: CASSESLDAGSPLHF. The chain links TRBV7-9 to TRBJ1-6; D gene unclear. This CDR3 has 15 amino acids. Deletions cut 5 bases from V and 9 bases from J, with 17 bases between. Germline CDR1 SEHNR, CDR2 FQNEAQ (reference sequence).

Many counts were recorded for this clonotype. V and J are TRBV20-1 and TRBJ2-3; 7 bases align to TRBD2. Trimming cost V 3 bases and J 0 bases; bases outside gene matches: 18. Germline CDR1 reads DFQATT; CDR2 reads SNEGSKA (reference sequence). The CDR3 length is 19 residues. This chain's CDR3 is CSASTVRGYFTRSTDTQYF. The CDR3 bases are TGCAGTGCTAGTACGGTGCGGGGGTATTTTACTAGGAGCACAGATACGCAGTATTTT.

This clonotype was seen repeatedly, ten times or more. This chain connects TRBV10-3 to TRBJ1-1; D unclear. V was pared by 2 bases and J by 2 bases, with 0 bases between. Germline CDR1 reads ENHRY; CDR2 reads SYGVKD. This CDR3 spans 11 amino acids. CDR3 DNA: TGTGCCATCAGTGAGAACACTGAAGCTTTCTTT. Protein sequence: CAISENTEAFF.

This clonotype was observed at least ten times. V usage is TRBV12-3 or TRBV12-4 and J usage is TRBJ1-1; TRBD1 agrees at 9 bases. The CDR3 covers 14 residues. V lost 3 bases to trimming and J lost 5 bases; unmatched junction nucleotides: 4. The CDR3 DNA sequence: TGTGCCAGCAGTTTCGAAGGGACAGGGACTGAAGCTTTCTTT. It translates to CASSFEGTGTEAFF.

This clonotype was seen repeatedly, ten times or more. The genes are TRBV12-3 or TRBV12-4 and TRBJ2-5; D may be TRBD1 (6 bases). The CDR3 consists of 12 residues. V lost 6 bases, J lost 5 bases, and 10 bases lay in between. In nucleotides, the CDR3 is TGTGCCAGCAGGGACAGCGGTGAGACCCAGTACTTC. Translating it yields CASRDSGETQYF.

This clonotype came up once. A much bigger clone sits one base away, suggesting this may be a read error. The chain recombines TRBV27 with TRBJ2-7, with D perhaps matching TRBD2 (6 bases). The CDR3 extends over 15 amino acids. The germline V gene has CDR1 MNHEY and CDR2 SMNVEV (reference sequence). CDR3 DNA sequence: TGTGCCAGCAGTTCTAGACAACTAGCATCCTACGAGCGGTACTTC. Its protein is CASSSRQLASYERYF.

This chain uses TRBV6-6 with TRBJ1-1; perhaps TRBD1 as D (5 bases). The CDR3 has 14 residues. V lost 5 bases, J lost 0 bases, and 10 bases lay in between. CDR1 is MNHNY and CDR2 is SVGAGI in the germline V gene (reference sequence). CDR3 region: CASSQGRLNTEAFF. The CDR3 region has the DNA TGTGCCAGCAGTCAGGGACGGTTGAACACTGAAGCTTTCTTT.

Here the CDR3 reads CASSVGGLGSYNEQFF. CDR3 DNA sequence: TGTGCCAGCAGCGTAGGTGGGTTGGGGTCCTACAATGAGCAGTTCTTC. This chain joins TRBV9 and TRBJ2-1; D unresolved. Germline V gene data show CDR1 as SGDLS and CDR2 as YYNGEE. The CDR3 covers 16 residues. V was pared by 0 bases and J by 1 base, with 11 bases between. The variable domain in full, completed from reference TRBV9 and TRBJ2-1, reads DSGVTQTPKHLITATGQRVTLRCSPRSGDLSVYWYQQSLDQGLQFLIQYYNGEERAKGNILERFSAQQFPDLHSELNLSSLELGDSALYFCASSVGGLGSYNEQFFGPGTRLTVL.

The CDR3 DNA reads as TGTGCCAGCAGTTTCAAAACGGAGCAGTACTTC. It codes for CASSFKTEQYF. The chain combines TRBV28 with TRBJ2-7; D remains ambiguous. Germline values: CDR1 MDHEN, CDR2 SYDVKM. V was cut by 3 bases and J by 7 bases, with 7 bases left in between. The CDR3 has 11 amino acids.

V usage is TRBV28 and J usage is TRBJ2-4; maybe TRBD2 (5 bases). Germline V gives CDR1 MDHEN, CDR2 SYDVKM. Trimming removed 6 bases at V and 0 bases at J, with 9 bases between. This CDR3 comprises 14 residues. CDR3 protein: CASSLAGAKNIQYF. CDR3 nucleotides: TGTGCCAGCAGCCTGGCGGGAGCCAAAAACATTCAGTACTTC.

Ten or more counts support this clonotype. The chain carries TRBV24-1 and TRBJ1-5; D remains ambiguous. Germline CDR1 and CDR2: KGHDR and SFDVKD. The CDR3 runs 13 residues. Trimming stripped 5 bases from V and 2 bases from J, with 6 bases between. The CDR3 region has the DNA TGTGCCACCAGTGGGGATCGCAATCAGCCCCAGCATTTT. Protein sequence: CATSGDRNQPQHF.

This clonotype was found a few times. The chain joins TRBV7-2 to TRBJ2-7; no clear D gene. V shed 2 bases and J shed 3 bases, with 8 bases lying between them. The CDR3 spans 13 residues. Per germline, CDR1 SGHTA and CDR2 FQGNSA. This CDR3 is CASSLSPNYEQYF. DNA for the CDR3: TGTGCCAGCAGCTTATCCCCGAACTACGAGCAGTACTTC.